Listed here are 25 T cell receptor beta chains from one sample, sequenced in a study of CD8 T cells in ankylosing spondylitis. TCRdb reprocessed the 5' RACE reads with MiXCR, giving one entry per CDR3 protein. In the table there are approximately 350,000 distinct CDR3 sequences, approximately 20% of which are singletons. The sample taken for sequencing was blood, either unsorted or a sorted T cell fraction (not recorded which). The source of these receptors is a male donor with ankylosing spondylitis or in good health (not recorded which).

The rearrangement links TRBV6-1 to TRBJ2-2, with 7 bases matching TRBD2. This CDR3 comprises 16 residues. V trimming: 6 bases; J trimming: 0 bases; junction bases outside the gene matches: 7. Looked up from germline, CDR1 is MNHNS and CDR2 is SASEGT. The chain's CDR3 is CASSPGLVTNTGELFF. CDR3 DNA: TGTGCCAGCAGCCCTGGACTAGTAACGAACACCGGGGAGCTGTTTTTT.

This clonotype was seen only a few times. The DNA for the CDR3 is TGTGCCAGCAGCCCGGGGTCTCTCTCCTACAATGAGCAGTTCTTC. Protein sequence: CASSPGSLSYNEQFF. This rearrangement joins TRBV9 to TRBJ2-1; D may be TRBD2 (5 bases). Germline lookup yields CDR1 SGDLS and CDR2 YYNGEE. Trimming took 4 bases from V and 0 from J, leaving 11 bases between them. CDR3 length: 15 amino acids.

This clonotype has a handful of counts. J is TRBJ2-1 and V is TRBV30, with unresolved D. Per germline, CDR1 GTSNPN and CDR2 SVGIG (reference sequence). Trimming left V 4 bases short and J 9 bases short, with 10 bases between. This CDR3 spans 11 amino acids. CDR3 in DNA: TGTGCCTGGAATGACGGGCCTGAGCAGTTCTTC. As protein: CAWNDGPEQFF.

Many counts were recorded for this clonotype. The genes are TRBV4-2 and TRBJ2-1; no clear D. The V gene's germline CDR1 is LGHNA and CDR2 YNFKEQ. The CDR3 is made up of 17 amino acids. V was pared by 0 bases and J by 1 base, with 13 bases between. The CDR3 here is CASSQDFTTASYNEQFF. The CDR3 nucleotides read TGTGCCAGCAGCCAAGATTTTACTACTGCTTCCTACAATGAGCAGTTCTTC.

This clonotype was detected a few times. The genes are TRBV9 and TRBJ2-3; D may be TRBD2 (6 bases). Trimming stripped 4 bases from V and 0 bases from J, with 12 bases between. Germline-derived CDR1 and CDR2 are SGDLS and YYNGEE. The CDR3 consists of 15 residues. The CDR3 nucleotides read TGTGCCAGCAGCCCGGAGGGGCCAAGCACAGATACGCAGTATTTT. It specifies CASSPEGPSTDTQYF.

V is TRBV15 and J is TRBJ2-7; D is ambiguous. The CDR3 runs to 14 residues. The germline V gene encodes CDR1 LNHNV and CDR2 YYDKDF (reference sequence). Trimming removed 5 bases from V and 0 bases from J, with 11 bases in between. CDR3: CATSPGPSSYEQYF. DNA of the CDR3: TGTGCCACCAGCCCCGGACCGAGCTCCTACGAGCAGTACTTC.

This clonotype was counted many times. The CDR3 DNA reads as TGCAGCGTTACGACAGACTACGAGCAGTACTTC. It yields the protein CSVTTDYEQYF. This chain links TRBV29-1 with TRBJ2-7; a weak D match, TRBD1 (5 bases). Trimming cost V 5 bases and J 3 bases, with 8 bases left between them. Germline CDR1 reads SQVTM; CDR2 reads ANQGSEA. The length of the CDR3 is 11 residues.

This clonotype was found a few times. The V gene is TRBV21-1, the J gene TRBJ2-7; the table gives TRBD1 as D, unverified against the DNA. TRBV21-1 is a documented pseudogene. This CDR3 is built from 12 residues. In DNA, the CDR3 is TGTGCCAGTCCGGGACCGATCTACGAGCAGTACTTC. Translation: CASPGPIYEQYF.

The J gene is TRBJ2-2, the V gene TRBV10-3; 8 nucleotides align to TRBD1. CDR3 length equals 15 residues. J lost 2 bases, V lost 2 bases, and 1 base had no gene match. CDR1 and CDR2 (germline): ENHRY, SYGVKD. The CDR3 DNA follows: TGTGCCATCAGTGAGACAGGGGGAAACACCGGGGAGCTGTTTTTT. Its translation: CAISETGGNTGELFF.

Only a few counts were recorded for this clonotype. The rearrangement links TRBV7-9 to TRBJ1-1, with 8 bases fitting TRBD1. Looked up from germline, CDR1 is SEHNR and CDR2 is FQNEAQ (reference sequence). V lost 3 bases to trimming and J lost 3 bases; unmatched junction nucleotides: 12. The CDR3 runs 17 residues. The CDR3 reads CASSFITRVDRDTEAFF. The CDR3 bases are TGTGCCAGCAGCTTCATTACTCGGGTGGACAGGGACACTGAAGCTTTCTTT.

The J gene is TRBJ2-2, the V gene TRBV7-8; no reliable D call. The CDR3 consists of 14 residues. Germline CDR1 reads SGHVS; CDR2 reads FQNEAQ. Trimming pared 0 bases from V and 6 bases from J, leaving 8 bases between. DNA of the CDR3: TGTGCCAGCAGCTTAGCGCCGGTTGCCGGGGAGCTGTTTTTT. The encoded protein is CASSLAPVAGELFF.

This chain links TRBV5-1 with TRBJ2-1; 11 nucleotides agree with TRBD2. V was clipped by 0 bases and J by 9 bases; unmatched bases: 2. Germline V gene sequence: CDR1 SGHRS, CDR2 YFSETQ. The CDR3 sequence is 14 residues long. The CDR3 bases are TGCGCCAGCAGCTTGGAACTAGCGGGGGTTGAGCAGTTCTTC. This gives the protein CASSLELAGVEQFF.

The gene calls are TRBV27 and TRBJ1-1; 8 nucleotides line up with TRBD1. This CDR3 spans 12 amino acids. The V and J ends lost 6 bases and 7 bases, in that order; junction bases with no gene match: 4. Looked up from germline, CDR1 is MNHEY and CDR2 is SMNVEV (reference sequence). The CDR3 here is CASRQGGSEAFF. CDR3 nucleotide sequence: TGTGCCAGCAGACAGGGGGGGAGTGAAGCTTTCTTT.

The V and J genes are TRBV27 and TRBJ2-4, with TRBD1 as a possible D gene (8 bases). V lost 8 bases and J lost 8, with 16 bases in between. There are 13 residues in the CDR3. The V gene's germline CDR1 is MNHEY and CDR2 SMNVEV (reference sequence). The CDR3: CASGPQGGDIQYF. The CDR3 DNA reads TGTGCCAGCGGCCCACAGGGGGGGGACATTCAGTACTTC.

The table lists this clonotype with a few counts. The chain combines TRBV30 with TRBJ2-1, with 10 bases lining up with TRBD2. The CDR3 runs to 14 residues. CDR1 and CDR2 (germline): GTSNPN, SVGIG (reference sequence). With V trimmed by 3 bases and J by 6 bases, 5 bases remained unmatched. The CDR3 coding sequence is TGTGCCTGGAGATTCGGACTAGCGGTCAATGAGCAGTTCTTC. It translates to CAWRFGLAVNEQFF.

This clonotype was observed a few times. This rearrangement joins TRBV29-1 to TRBJ2-5; D gene ambiguous. This CDR3 is 13 amino acids long. Germline-derived CDR1 and CDR2 are SQVTM and ANQGSEA. The V and J ends lost 1 base and 4 bases respectively, with 10 bases between them. The CDR3 nucleotides are TGCAGCGTTGAAGGGGGTTTGGTAGAGACCCAGTACTTC. Translation: CSVEGGLVETQYF.

V is TRBV20-1 and J is TRBJ2-3; 10 nucleotides match TRBD2. The CDR3 is 16 residues long. Germline-derived CDR1 and CDR2 are DFQATT and SNEGSKA (reference sequence). With 1 base clipped from V and 2 bases from J, the junction kept 6 bases outside the gene matches. The CDR3 here is CSARVRGLADTDTQYF. The DNA for the CDR3 is TGCAGTGCTAGAGTGAGAGGACTAGCGGACACAGATACGCAGTATTTT.

This clonotype was picked up a small number of times. The chain links TRBV6-5 to TRBJ2-3, with D hard to call. V lost 2 bases to trimming and J lost 6 bases, with 9 bases between them. The CDR3 has 13 residues. The germline CDR1 and CDR2 sequences are MNHEY and SVGAGI. The CDR3 reads CASSYGFGDTQYF. The CDR3, as DNA: TGTGCCAGCAGTTACGGGTTTGGGGATACGCAGTATTTT.

The sample holds a few counts of this clonotype. The rearrangement links TRBV27 to TRBJ2-7, with no clear D. The V and J ends lost 5 bases and 3 bases respectively, with 11 bases between them. Germline V CDR1 and CDR2: MNHEY, SMNVEV (reference sequence). This CDR3 spans 13 amino acids. The CDR3 spells CASSLGPLYEQYF. The CDR3 DNA sequence: TGTGCCAGCAGTCTCGGCCCACTCTACGAGCAGTACTTC.

This clonotype was counted a few times. The chain couples TRBV6-1 to TRBJ2-1; possibly TRBD1 or TRBD2 for D (5 bases each). V lost 6 bases and J lost 8, with 17 bases in between. The CDR3 consists of 14 residues. Germline CDR1 MNHNS, CDR2 SASEGT. In DNA form, the CDR3 reads TGTGCCAGCAGCCAACCGGTGGGGGTCGATGAGCAGTTCTTC. Translated: CASSQPVGVDEQFF.

The sample holds many counts of this clonotype. The chain uses TRBV6-4 and TRBJ2-3; 10 positions match TRBD2. Germline CDR1 and CDR2: MRHNA and SNTAGT. CDR3 length equals 15 residues. The junction had 2 bases not matched to a gene; V was cut back by 3 bases and J by 2 bases. CDR3 DNA sequence: TGTGCCAGCAGTGAACTAGCGGGACACACAGATACGCAGTATTTT. Its protein is CASSELAGHTDTQYF.

The J gene is TRBJ2-1, the V gene TRBV28, with 10 bases lining up with TRBD1. The germline V gene encodes CDR1 MDHEN and CDR2 SYDVKM. This CDR3 is built from 15 residues. The J segment lost 8 bases and the V segment lost 7 bases, leaving 11 bases of the junction unmatched. The CDR3, as DNA: TGTGCCAGCACCTGGAGGACAGGGGGTAGGGATGAGCAGTTCTTC. It encodes CASTWRTGGRDEQFF.

This chain uses TRBV11-2 with TRBJ2-1, with D possibly being TRBD2 (5 bases). Germline lookup yields CDR1 SGHAT and CDR2 FQNNGV. V was clipped by 0 bases and J by 10 bases, with 10 bases between them. The CDR3 sequence is 13 residues long. CDR3 nucleotides: TGTGCCAGCAGCTTAGAACGGGGTTGGGAGCAGTTCTTC. Translation: CASSLERGWEQFF.

This clonotype has just a few counts. The chain uses TRBV11-2 and TRBJ2-1, with D perhaps matching TRBD1 or TRBD2 (5 bases each). The CDR3 loop spans 18 amino acids. From germline, CDR1 is SGHAT and CDR2 FQNNGV. V lost 5 bases and J 1 base, leaving 21 bases between the germline ends. The CDR3 bases are TGTGCCAGCAGCCCTACCCCAGGGACCTCGAATTCCTACAATGAGCAGTTCTTC. Encoded protein: CASSPTPGTSNSYNEQFF. Together with reference TRBV11-2 and TRBJ2-1, the CDR3 gives the full variable domain: EAGVAQSPRYKIIEKRQSVAFWCNPISGHATLYWYQQILGQGPKLLIQFQNNGVVDDSQLPKDRFSAERLKGVDSTLKIQPAKLEDSAVYLCASSPTPGTSNSYNEQFFGPGTRLTVL.

J is TRBJ2-4 and V is TRBV27, with D unclear. V gave up 6 bases and J gave up 0 bases, with 9 bases separating them. CDR1 is MNHEY and CDR2 is SMNVEV in the germline V gene (reference sequence). This CDR3 spans 14 amino acids. Here the CDR3 DNA reads TGTGCCAGCAGCTCCGAGCTAGCCAAAAACATTCAGTACTTC. Encoded protein: CASSSELAKNIQYF.